This record looks at one TCR beta chain sequence and its context. Sequenced by immunoSEQ multiplex PCR; TCRdb stores in-frame clones only, minus some. Of 180,000 or so clones listed, approximately 78% are singletons. CDR1 and CDR2 from the germline V gene are SGHRS and YFSETQ. This CDR3 has 16 residues. With 0 bases removed from V and 3 bases from J, the gap between germline ends came to 15 bases. This sample was included in a study of blood T cell repertoires in COVID-19. The receptor comes from a woman aged 80 or over with COVID-19, enrolled during active disease. Sequencing was performed on peripheral blood. V is TRBV5-1 and J is TRBJ1-2, with unresolved D. The CDR3 bases are TGCGCCAGCAGCTTGGTCGAGGGTGAGGGAGACTATGGCTACACCTTC. Translation gives CASSLVEGEGDYGYTF.